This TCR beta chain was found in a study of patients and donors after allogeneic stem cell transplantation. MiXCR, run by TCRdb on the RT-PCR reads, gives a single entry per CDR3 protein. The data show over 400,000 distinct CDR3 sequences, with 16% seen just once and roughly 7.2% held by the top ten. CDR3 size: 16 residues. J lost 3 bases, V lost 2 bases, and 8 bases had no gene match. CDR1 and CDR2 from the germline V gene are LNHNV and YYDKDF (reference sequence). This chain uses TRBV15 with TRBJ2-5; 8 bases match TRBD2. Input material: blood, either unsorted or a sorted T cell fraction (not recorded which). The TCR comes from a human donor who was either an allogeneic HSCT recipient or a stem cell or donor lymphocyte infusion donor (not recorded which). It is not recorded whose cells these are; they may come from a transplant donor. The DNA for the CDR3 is TGTGCCACCAGCAGATCAGCTTTAGCGGGAAAAGAGACCCAGTACTTC. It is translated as CATSRSALAGKETQYF.